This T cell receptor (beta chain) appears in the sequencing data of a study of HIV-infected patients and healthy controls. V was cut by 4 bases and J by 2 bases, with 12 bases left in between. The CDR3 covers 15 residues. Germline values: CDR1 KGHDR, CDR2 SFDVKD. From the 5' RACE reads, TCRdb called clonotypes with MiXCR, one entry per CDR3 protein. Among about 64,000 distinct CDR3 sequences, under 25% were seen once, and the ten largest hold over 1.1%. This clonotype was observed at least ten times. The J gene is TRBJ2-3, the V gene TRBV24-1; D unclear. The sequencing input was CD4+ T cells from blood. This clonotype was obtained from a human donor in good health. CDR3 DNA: TGTGCCACCAGTGAGAGCCTATCGAACACAGATACGCAGTATTTT. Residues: CATSESLSNTDTQYF.